Following are 23 T cell receptor beta chains from one sample sequenced in a study of cytomegalovirus exposure and HLA in healthy donors. PCR used 60 Vbeta primers and 13 Jbeta primers. Profiled with immunoSEQ multiplex PCR; TCRdb holds only in-frame clones, not every one. Of about 160,000 clones in the sample, around 83% were seen once. Sample: PBMCs. The receptors originated from a girl aged 2 to 10 in good health and CMV-seropositive.

In DNA, the CDR3 is TGTGCCAGCAGTTTCACATTGACGGGATCGGGGCAGTTCTTC. Protein product: CASSFTLTGSGQFF. The chain is built from TRBV28 and TRBJ2-1; D may be TRBD2 (5 bases). Germline lookup yields CDR1 MDHEN and CDR2 SYDVKM. The CDR3 length is 14 residues. V shed 3 bases and J shed 12 bases, with 18 bases lying between them.

The genes are TRBV5-6 and TRBJ1-6; D unclear. V was pared by 4 bases and J by 7 bases, with 9 bases between. Germline CDR1 and CDR2: SGHDT and YYEEEE. This CDR3 has 13 amino acids. The CDR3 DNA follows: TGTGCCAGCAGCCCAGGCCAAAATTCACCCCTCCACTTT. Translated: CASSPGQNSPLHF.

The rearrangement uses TRBV11-2 and TRBJ2-5, with TRBD1 identical over 7 bases. Trimming cost V 9 bases and J 2 bases; bases outside gene matches: 15. Germline CDR1 is SGHAT and CDR2 is FQNNGV. This CDR3 is 16 amino acids long. DNA of the CDR3: TGTGCCAGTATGAAACCGGGCAGGGGGACACAAGAGACCCAGTACTTC. Its translation is CASMKPGRGTQETQYF.

V gene TRBV7-9 combines with J gene TRBJ2-1; TRBD2 matches at 9 bases. This CDR3 spans 17 amino acids. V was pared by 6 bases and J by 10 bases, with 19 bases of the junction left unmatched. Germline V gene sequence: CDR1 SEHNR, CDR2 FQNEAQ (reference sequence). The CDR3, as DNA: TGTGCCAGCAGTTCCCTTTCCGGGCGGGAGGGGCCCAGAGAGCAGTTCTTC. Its protein is CASSSLSGREGPREQFF.

This clone was counted between two and nine times. The chain carries TRBV27 and TRBJ2-3, with unresolved D. The CDR3 extends over 12 amino acids. Germline V CDR1 and CDR2: MNHEY, SMNVEV (reference sequence). Trimming shortened V by 8 bases and J by 6 bases, and 12 bases separated the two germline ends. The CDR3 spells CASGLVSDTQYF. The CDR3 DNA is TGTGCCAGCGGGCTCGTGTCGGATACGCAGTATTTT.

V is TRBV4-1 and J is TRBJ1-1, with TRBD1 matching 9 bases. The V gene end was trimmed by 6 bases and the J gene end by 0 bases; junction bases not matched to a gene: 11. CDR1 is MGHRA, CDR2 YSYEKL, per germline. The CDR3 totals 17 residues. The CDR3 DNA reads as TGCGCCAGCAGAAGAGGACAGGGGTTGTTAGTGAACACTGAAGCTTTCTTT. This encodes CASRRGQGLLVNTEAFF.

The chain recombines TRBV28 with TRBJ2-1; 8 positions agree with TRBD2. This CDR3 comprises 15 residues. V dropped 7 bases and J dropped 6; count of bases not matched to a gene: 11. Germline V gives CDR1 MDHEN, CDR2 SYDVKM. Written as DNA, the CDR3 is TGTGCCAGCACCATGAGTCGGACTAGCACCAATGAGCAGTTCTTC. This gives the protein CASTMSRTSTNEQFF.

The V gene is TRBV7-2, the J gene TRBJ1-1; TRBD1 aligns across 11 bases. Germline-derived CDR1 and CDR2 are SGHTA and FQGNSA. The CDR3 runs 15 residues. V was clipped by 5 bases and J by 4 bases; unmatched bases: 6. CDR3 amino acids: CASSLSGTGGTEAFF. The CDR3 bases are TGTGCCAGCAGCCTATCAGGGACAGGGGGCACTGAAGCTTTCTTT. The full variable domain, with the rest looked up from reference TRBV7-2 and TRBJ1-1, is GAGVSQSPSNKVTEKGKDVELRCDPISGHTALYWYRQSLGQGLEFLIYFQGNSAPDKSGLPSDRFSAERTGGSVSTLTIQRTQQEDSAVYLCASSLSGTGGTEAFFGQGTRLTVV.

The chain employs TRBV18 and TRBJ2-5; D possibly corresponds to TRBD1 (6 bases). The CDR3 contains 14 residues. Germline-derived CDR1 and CDR2 are KGHSH and LQKENI. Between the trimmed V and J ends, which lost 6 bases and 5 bases, there was a span of 16 bases. The CDR3 coding sequence is TGTGCCAGCTCCCCTACAGGGTGGCTGGAGACCCAGTACTTC. Protein: CASSPTGWLETQYF.

The chain has TRBV29-1 and TRBJ2-3, with D possibly being TRBD2 (5 bases). V was cut by 4 bases and J by 0 bases, with 17 bases left in between. The CDR3 has 16 residues. CDR1 is SQVTM and CDR2 is ANQGSEA in the germline V gene. The CDR3 sequence: CSVATGLTSSTDTQYF. CDR3 bases: TGCAGCGTTGCTACTGGACTCACGTCTAGCACAGATACGCAGTATTTT.

The rearrangement uses TRBV11-2 and TRBJ2-3; 7 positions match TRBD2. The CDR3 length is 15 residues. Germline trimming cut 0 bases from V and 6 bases from J; bases unmatched to any gene: 6. Germline V CDR1 and CDR2: SGHAT, FQNNGV. CDR3 coding DNA: TGTGCCAGCAGCTTAGAGCGAGCGGGGTTGGATACGCAGTATTTT. This gives the protein CASSLERAGLDTQYF. Full variable domain (outside the CDR3, taken from reference TRBV11-2 and TRBJ2-3): EAGVAQSPRYKIIEKRQSVAFWCNPISGHATLYWYQQILGQGPKLLIQFQNNGVVDDSQLPKDRFSAERLKGVDSTLKIQPAKLEDSAVYLCASSLERAGLDTQYFGPGTRLTVL.

The chain is built from TRBV27 and TRBJ1-1; 8 bases are a match to TRBD1. Germline CDR1 is MNHEY and CDR2 is SMNVEV (reference sequence). The CDR3 has 12 residues. V lost 5 bases to trimming and J lost 10 bases; unmatched junction nucleotides: 6. CDR3 nucleotides: TGTGCCAGCAGTCCTACAGGGGGTGGAGCTTTCTTT. It codes for CASSPTGGGAFF.

This chain links TRBV4-1 with TRBJ1-3, with a tentative D call TRBD1 (5 bases). The V end was cut by 3 bases, the J end by 4 bases, with 13 bases between. The CDR3 runs to 15 residues. CDR1 MGHRA and CDR2 YSYEKL come from the germline V gene. The CDR3 loop is CASSQVAGIGNTIYF. The CDR3 DNA reads as TGCGCCAGCAGCCAGGTGGCAGGGATCGGAAACACCATATATTTT.

The chain uses TRBV5-4 and TRBJ1-1; TRBD1 matches 8 bases. This CDR3 has 13 residues. Unmatched junction bases numbered 4, after V lost 4 bases and J lost 5 bases. Germline V lookup: CDR1 SGHNT, CDR2 YYREEE (reference sequence). The CDR3 protein is CASSGTGGTEAFF. In DNA form, the CDR3 reads TGTGCCAGCAGCGGAACAGGGGGTACTGAAGCTTTCTTT.

V usage is TRBV28 and J usage is TRBJ1-5, with a weak D call TRBD1 (6 bases). With 4 bases removed from V and 7 bases from J, the gap between germline ends came to 14 bases. The CDR3 has 14 residues. The V gene's germline CDR1 is MDHEN and CDR2 SYDVKM. The CDR3 DNA reads as TGTGCCAGCAGTTCGCAACACAGGGTCCAGCCCCAGCATTTT. Protein product: CASSSQHRVQPQHF.

The rearrangement links TRBV4-1 to TRBJ2-7; D perhaps matches TRBD2 (6 bases). Trimming took 0 bases from V and 4 from J, leaving 13 bases between them. The CDR3 extends over 15 amino acids. Germline V gene sequence: CDR1 MGHRA, CDR2 YSYEKL. The CDR3 loop reads CASSQEIAAGYEQYF. The CDR3 nucleotides are TGCGCCAGCAGCCAAGAGATAGCGGCGGGATACGAGCAGTACTTC.

J is TRBJ2-4 and V is TRBV18; TRBD1 matches at 7 bases. With 4 bases clipped from V and 7 bases from J, the junction kept 10 bases outside the gene matches. Per the germline V gene, CDR1 is KGHSH and CDR2 is LQKENI. The CDR3 consists of 15 residues. The CDR3 DNA reads TGTGCCAGCTCACAGGCCAATACAGGGGACAACATTCAGTACTTC. Its translation: CASSQANTGDNIQYF.

DNA for the CDR3: TGTGCCAGCCGCCTAGCGGGAGCCGATGAGCAGTTCTTC. Encoded protein: CASRLAGADEQFF. The V gene is TRBV6-1, the J gene TRBJ2-1; the match to TRBD2 covers 10 bases. This CDR3 comprises 13 residues. Trimming cost V 8 bases and J 8 bases; bases outside gene matches: 6. Germline V gene lookup returns CDR1 MNHNS and CDR2 SASEGT.

This chain connects TRBV5-1 to TRBJ1-4; TRBD1 aligns across 8 bases. The ends lost 3 bases at V and 6 bases at J; junction bases unmatched: 7. In germline, CDR1 is SGHRS, CDR2 YFSETQ. The CDR3 loop spans 15 amino acids. For the CDR3, the DNA is TGCGCCAGCAGCTCTGATGGACAGGGCGATGAAAAACTGTTTTTT. Translated, it gives CASSSDGQGDEKLFF. The whole variable domain, filled in from reference TRBV5-1 and TRBJ1-4, reads KAGVTQTPRYLIKTRGQQVTLSCSPISGHRSVSWYQQTPGQGLQFLFEYFSETQRNKGNFPGRFSGRQFSNSRSEMNVSTLELGDSALYLCASSSDGQGDEKLFFGSGTQLSVL.

The chain employs TRBV5-1 and TRBJ2-3; D might be TRBD2 (6 bases). Between the trimmed V and J ends, which lost 4 bases and 7 bases, there was a span of 19 bases. The CDR3 has 15 residues. CDR1 SGHRS and CDR2 YFSETQ come from the germline V gene. The CDR3 loop reads CASSLGTPIQNTQYF. The CDR3 nucleotides read TGCGCCAGCAGCCTCGGGACTCCCATCCAAAATACGCAGTATTTT.

The CDR3 nucleotides read TGTGCCAGCAGTTTTCCCACTAGCGGGGCTTCGACCCAGTACTTC. Translation gives CASSFPTSGASTQYF. This sequence joins TRBV6-5 and TRBJ2-5, with 10 bases identical to TRBD2. Germline V CDR1 and CDR2: MNHEY, SVGAGI. The CDR3 runs 15 residues. V trimming: 4 bases; J trimming: 7 bases; junction bases outside the gene matches: 9.

Only one count was recorded for this clone. The chain combines TRBV10-1 with TRBJ2-3; D gene unclear. CDR1 is WNHNN, CDR2 SYGVQD, per germline (reference sequence). The V end lost 6 bases, the J end lost 2 bases, and 12 bases lay between the germline ends. CDR3 length: 14 amino acids. CDR3 region: CASSALGFTDTQYF. For the CDR3, the DNA is TGCGCCAGCAGCGCCCTCGGGTTCACAGATACGCAGTATTTT.

The J gene is TRBJ1-4, the V gene TRBV7-9; unclear D gene. The germline V gene encodes CDR1 SEHNR and CDR2 FQNEAQ (reference sequence). Trimming removed 2 bases from V and 4 bases from J, with 8 bases in between. CDR3 length: 14 residues. CDR3 loop: CASSLSGVNEKLFF. The CDR3, as DNA: TGTGCCAGCAGCTTAAGCGGGGTTAATGAAAAACTGTTTTTT. The full variable domain, its missing parts supplied by reference TRBV7-9 and TRBJ1-4, is DTGVSQNPRHKITKRGQNVTFRCDPISEHNRLYWYRQTLGQGPEFLTYFQNEAQLEKSRLLSDRFSAERPKGSFSTLEIQRTEQGDSAMYLCASSLSGVNEKLFFGSGTQLSVL.